The sequence of this TCR beta chain was determined in a study of PD-1 and CTLA-4 blockade in melanoma. Trimming removed 0 bases at V and 1 base at J, with 6 bases between. In germline, CDR1 is MNHNY, CDR2 SVGAGI (reference sequence). This CDR3 is built from 14 residues. Produced via immunoSEQ multiplex PCR; TCRdb's table is partial and in-frame only. Of about 29,000 clones in the sample, about 88% were seen once. This clone has only one observation. The receptor was derived from a human donor with melanoma. The starting material was CD8+ T cells from peripheral blood, obtained before anti-PD-1 treatment. The chain joins TRBV6-6 to TRBJ1-2; D gene ambiguous. The CDR3 coding sequence is TGTGCCAGCAGTTACTCGGGAAGTAACTATGGCTACACCTTC. It yields the protein CASSYSGSNYGYTF.